Sequencing of this T cell receptor (beta chain) was carried out in a study of lymphopenia after photon versus proton radiotherapy. The V and J ends lost 4 bases and 9 bases respectively, with 20 bases between them. The V gene's germline CDR1 is SGDLS and CDR2 YYNGEE. This CDR3 has 15 residues. A word on this clone: Its target is not known.

TCRdb's copy holds only in-frame clones and misses some; the assay was immunoSEQ multiplex PCR. This table holds approximately 150,000 clones, approximately 90% found once. General study points: A bigger post-nadir fall in TCR diversity correlated inversely with survival time in deceased patients.

This sequence joins TRBV9 and TRBJ2-1; D gene unclear. The sequence was obtained from a man aged 45-60 years with gastric cancer. The specimen comprised peripheral blood, sampled from a patient treated with photon-based radiotherapy. CDR3 region: CASSPTRLPSGEQFF. The CDR3 nucleotides read TGTGCCAGCAGCCCAACGAGACTCCCGTCAGGTGAGCAGTTCTTC.